The 28 T cell receptor beta chains listed next were all sequenced from one sample in a study of OX40 agonist ivuxolimab in advanced cancers. Produced via immunoSEQ multiplex PCR; TCRdb's table is partial and in-frame only. The table records around 92,000 clones, approximately 93% of them present only once. Sequenced here: CD4+ or CD8+ T cells sorted from blood, sampled in a trial of the OX40 agonist ivuxolimab. The receptors stem from an adult with an advanced solid tumor such as melanoma, head and neck, liver or kidney cancer.

J is TRBJ1-5 and V is TRBV6-1, with 7 bases lining up with TRBD1. J lost 7 bases, V lost 5 bases, and 11 bases had no gene match. Germline CDR1 is MNHNS and CDR2 is SASEGT. The CDR3 covers 15 residues. CDR3 in DNA: TGTGCCAGCAGTCGGCAGACAGGGTTTGGCCAGCCCCAGCATTTT. This gives the protein CASSRQTGFGQPQHF.

J is TRBJ2-3 and V is TRBV2; D gene unclear. The CDR3 totals 12 residues. The germline V and J ends were trimmed by 5 bases and 0 bases, with 3 bases remaining between them. Germline V gives CDR1 SNHLY, CDR2 FYNNEI. The CDR3 loop reads CASSPSTDTQYF. The CDR3 nucleotides are TGTGCCAGCAGTCCTAGCACAGATACGCAGTATTTT.

The chain is built from TRBV30 and TRBJ1-6; D might be TRBD1 (5 bases). Germline assignment: CDR1 GTSNPN and CDR2 SVGIG (reference sequence). This CDR3 comprises 13 residues. Trimming left V 4 bases short and J 7 bases short, with 11 bases between. CDR3: CAWNQEGNSPLHF. CDR3 sequence (DNA): TGTGCCTGGAATCAGGAGGGGAATTCACCCCTCCACTTT.

V gene TRBV9 combines with J gene TRBJ1-4, with 7 bases aligning to TRBD1. Germline values: CDR1 SGDLS, CDR2 YYNGEE. The ends lost 0 bases at V and 6 bases at J; junction bases unmatched: 8. The CDR3 consists of 16 residues. The CDR3: CASSVALGQTDEKLFF. Written as DNA, the CDR3 is TGTGCCAGCAGCGTAGCGTTGGGACAGACCGATGAAAAACTGTTTTTT.

The CDR3 is CASSQDRRLAGIGGELFF. The CDR3 DNA follows: TGTGCCAGCAGCCAAGATAGACGACTAGCGGGAATCGGCGGGGAGCTGTTTTTT. V is TRBV4-2 and J is TRBJ2-2, with TRBD2 matching 11 bases. The trim removed 0 bases at V and 7 bases at J, leaving 10 bases unmatched. Germline loops: CDR1 LGHNA, CDR2 YNFKEQ. This CDR3 has 18 residues.

V is TRBV29-1 and J is TRBJ1-1, with D possibly matching TRBD1 (6 bases). This CDR3 is 14 amino acids long. V was clipped by 7 bases and J by 2 bases, with 17 bases between them. Per the germline V gene, CDR1 is SQVTM and CDR2 is ANQGSEA. The DNA for the CDR3 is TGCAGCGGGGGGGCAGACATTCTCAACACTGAAGCTTTCTTT. It yields the protein CSGGADILNTEAFF. Complete variable domain (other parts from reference TRBV29-1 and TRBJ1-1): SAVISQKPSRDICQRGTSLTIQCQVDSQVTMMFWYRQQPGQSLTLIATANQGSEATYESGFVIDKFPISRPNLTFSTLTVSNMSPEDSSIYLCSGGADILNTEAFFGQGTRLTVV.

The V and J genes are TRBV6-5 and TRBJ1-5; D is uncertain. V lost 5 bases and J lost 1, with 12 bases in between. The CDR3 has 15 residues. Per germline, CDR1 MNHEY and CDR2 SVGAGI. The CDR3 protein is CASSRSPLSNQPQHF. The CDR3 DNA reads TGTGCCAGCAGTAGGTCACCATTGAGCAATCAGCCCCAGCATTTT.

V is TRBV7-9 and J is TRBJ1-2, with D tentatively TRBD1 (6 bases). Per the germline V gene, CDR1 is SEHNR and CDR2 is FQNEAQ (reference sequence). This CDR3 comprises 15 residues. The germline V and J ends were trimmed by 1 base and 3 bases, with 12 bases remaining between them. The CDR3 region is CASSLEQGGHYGYTF. The CDR3 DNA sequence: TGTGCCAGCAGCTTAGAACAGGGTGGGCACTATGGCTACACCTTC.

The gene calls are TRBV4-2 and TRBJ2-1, with TRBD1 matching over 11 bases. Per the germline V gene, CDR1 is LGHNA and CDR2 is YNFKEQ. The J segment lost 9 bases and the V segment lost 0 bases, leaving 13 bases of the junction unmatched. This CDR3 has 18 amino acids. The CDR3 sequence: CASSQDADLRDRGIEQFF. In nucleotides, the CDR3 is TGTGCCAGCAGCCAAGATGCCGACCTCCGGGACAGGGGGATTGAGCAGTTCTTC.

The chain employs TRBV5-6 and TRBJ1-1; D may be TRBD1 (6 bases). Germline values: CDR1 SGHDT, CDR2 YYEEEE. V lost 1 base to trimming and J lost 10 bases, with 17 bases between them. This CDR3 has 14 residues. The CDR3 nucleotides read TGTGCCAGCAGCTTGCGGGGGCAGGGCTTCGTAGCTTTCTTT. Residues: CASSLRGQGFVAFF.

The J gene is TRBJ1-5, the V gene TRBV6-5; the D is unclear. This CDR3 is 14 amino acids long. Trimming removed 2 bases at V and 5 bases at J, with 10 bases between. Germline CDR1 reads MNHEY; CDR2 reads SVGAGI. The CDR3 loop reads CASSYPRVDQPQHF. The DNA for the CDR3 is TGTGCCAGCAGTTACCCGAGGGTGGATCAGCCCCAGCATTTT.

The genes are TRBV2 and TRBJ1-5; D uncertain. V was cut by 6 bases and J by 6 bases, with 15 bases left in between. The CDR3 covers 14 residues. CDR1 and CDR2 from the germline V gene are SNHLY and FYNNEI. In DNA form, the CDR3 reads TGTGCCAGCAGCCGCACCAGCGGGCTTCAGCCCCAGCATTTT. Its translation: CASSRTSGLQPQHF. Using reference TRBV2 and TRBJ1-5 for the parts outside the CDR3, the full variable domain is EPEVTQTPSHQVTQMGQEVILRCVPISNHLYFYWYRQILGQKVEFLVSFYNNEISEKSEIFDDQFSVERPDGSNFTLKIRSTKLEDSAMYFCASSRTSGLQPQHFGDGTRLSIL.

The chain employs TRBV2 and TRBJ2-3, with D maybe TRBD2 (6 bases). Trimming left V 2 bases short and J 0 bases short, with 12 bases between. The germline gives CDR1 SNHLY, CDR2 FYNNEI. The CDR3 covers 16 residues. DNA for the CDR3: TGTGCCAGCAGTGAACGGCTAGCGCATAGCACAGATACGCAGTATTTT. This sequence encodes CASSERLAHSTDTQYF.

This chain joins TRBV4-3 and TRBJ1-2; 7 bases are shared with TRBD1. V lost 3 bases to trimming and J lost 3 bases; unmatched junction nucleotides: 7. Per germline, CDR1 LGHNA and CDR2 YSLEER. The CDR3 loop spans 15 amino acids. The CDR3 region is CASSQGSDRDYGYTF. The DNA for the CDR3 is TGCGCCAGCAGCCAGGGAAGCGACAGGGACTATGGCTACACCTTC.

The chain uses TRBV30 and TRBJ1-6, with D tentatively TRBD1 (6 bases). CDR3 length: 13 amino acids. The V and J ends lost 0 bases and 12 bases respectively, with 12 bases between them. Germline loops: CDR1 GTSNPN, CDR2 SVGIG (reference sequence). The CDR3 loop is CAWSVEEGGPLHF. CDR3 coding DNA: TGTGCCTGGAGTGTAGAGGAGGGGGGACCCCTCCACTTT.

J is TRBJ1-6 and V is TRBV30; D remains unclear. CDR1 is GTSNPN and CDR2 is SVGIG in the germline V gene (reference sequence). CDR3 size: 12 residues. The germline V and J ends were trimmed by 3 bases and 13 bases, with 13 bases remaining between them. CDR3 amino acids: CAWSPTHGPLHF. The CDR3 DNA reads as TGTGCCTGGAGCCCCACGCACGGCCCCCTCCACTTT.

This clone was seen just once. V is TRBV5-1 and J is TRBJ2-1; TRBD2 matches 9 bases. The CDR3 extends over 17 amino acids. Germline trimming cut 0 bases from V and 7 bases from J; bases unmatched to any gene: 11. The V gene's germline CDR1 is SGHRS and CDR2 YFSETQ. CDR3 in amino acids: CASSLALAGLDMNEQFF. The CDR3 region has the DNA TGCGCCAGCAGCTTGGCCCTAGCGGGGTTGGATATGAATGAGCAGTTCTTC.

This chain connects TRBV15 to TRBJ1-3, with D unclear. The CDR3 has 13 amino acids. V lost 1 base and J lost 8, with 9 bases in between. Germline values: CDR1 LNHNV, CDR2 YYDKDF (reference sequence). The CDR3 is CATSRAYGDTIYF. DNA for the CDR3: TGTGCCACCAGCAGAGCCTATGGCGACACCATATATTTT. Supplemented by reference TRBV15 and TRBJ1-3, the full variable domain reads DAMVIQNPRYQVTQFGKPVTLSCSQTLNHNVMYWYQQKSSQAPKLLFHYYDKDFNNEADTPDNFQSRRPNTSFCFLDIRSPGLGDTAMYLCATSRAYGDTIYFGEGSWLTVV.

The CDR3 DNA reads TGTGCCAGCAGTTACTCGATTAATAGGGGGAACACTGAAGCTTTCTTT. It encodes CASSYSINRGNTEAFF. This rearrangement joins TRBV6-6 to TRBJ1-1; D possibly corresponds to TRBD1 (5 bases). The CDR3 covers 16 residues. Trimming left V 0 bases short and J 1 base short, with 12 bases between. CDR1 and CDR2 from the germline V gene are MNHNY and SVGAGI (reference sequence).

The rearrangement joins TRBV29-1 to TRBJ2-1, with D maybe TRBD1 (6 bases). Germline values: CDR1 SQVTM, CDR2 ANQGSEA. This CDR3 is built from 12 residues. Trimming removed 3 bases at V and 8 bases at J, with 11 bases between. The CDR3: CSVESGVDEQFF. The CDR3 DNA follows: TGCAGCGTTGAGTCAGGGGTGGATGAGCAGTTCTTC.

V gene TRBV9 combines with J gene TRBJ2-1; 10 bases fit TRBD2. Germline V CDR1 and CDR2: SGDLS, YYNGEE. This CDR3 is 17 amino acids long. After removal of 0 bases from V and 4 bases from J, the junction contained 7 bases not matched to a gene. The CDR3 DNA reads TGTGCCAGCAGCGTAGGAGGGACACTAGCGGGGTACAATGAGCAGTTCTTC. Its protein product is CASSVGGTLAGYNEQFF.

The chain recombines TRBV6-1 with TRBJ2-3; D may be TRBD1 (5 bases). This CDR3 region has 15 residues. Per germline, CDR1 MNHNS and CDR2 SASEGT. Trimming took 6 bases from V and 1 from J, leaving 14 bases between them. CDR3 sequence (DNA): TGTGCCAGCAGCCTCTATTTAGGGGGCACAGATACGCAGTATTTT. This translates into CASSLYLGGTDTQYF.

This chain uses TRBV7-2 with TRBJ2-7, with D possibly being TRBD1 or TRBD2 (7 bases each). V was pared by 5 bases and J by 5 bases, with 25 bases between. The germline CDR1 and CDR2 sequences are SGHTA and FQGNSA. The CDR3 has 17 amino acids. This CDR3 reads CASSRLAGGVMEHEQYF. In DNA, the CDR3 is TGTGCCAGCAGCCGGCTTGCAGGGGGGGTGATGGAGCACGAGCAGTACTTC.

The V and J genes are TRBV19 and TRBJ2-2; a possible D gene is TRBD2 (5 bases). This CDR3 comprises 14 residues. Germline V gene sequence: CDR1 LNHDA, CDR2 SQIVND (reference sequence). V was pared by 6 bases and J by 6 bases, with 14 bases between. The CDR3 DNA sequence: TGTGCCAGTAGGCCCCGGGATTATCCCGGGGAGCTGTTTTTT. It yields the protein CASRPRDYPGELFF.

This chain joins TRBV4-2 and TRBJ1-6; 7 bases are a match to TRBD1. After removal of 3 bases from V and 3 bases from J, the junction contained 5 bases not matched to a gene. CDR1 is LGHNA and CDR2 is YNFKEQ in the germline V gene. The CDR3 has 16 residues. The CDR3 protein is CASSQEAGGYNSPLHF. As DNA, the CDR3 is TGTGCCAGCAGCCAGGAGGCAGGGGGCTATAATTCACCCCTCCACTTT.

This clone came up a few times. V gene TRBV27 combines with J gene TRBJ1-5; D is undetermined. The CDR3 runs to 14 residues. CDR1 is MNHEY and CDR2 is SMNVEV in the germline V gene (reference sequence). V lost 3 bases, J lost 0 bases, and 6 bases lay in between. Here the CDR3 DNA reads TGTGCCAGCAGTTTTGGGTTTAGCAATCAGCCCCAGCATTTT. Translating gives CASSFGFSNQPQHF.

This clone occurred once. CDR3 coding DNA: TGTGCCAGCACGCGGGATAGCACAGATACGCAGTATTTT. Translated: CASTRDSTDTQYF. The chain has TRBV6-5 and TRBJ2-3; D perhaps matches TRBD2 (6 bases). V was clipped by 7 bases and J by 0 bases, with 8 bases between them. The CDR3 has 13 amino acids. Germline V gives CDR1 MNHEY, CDR2 SVGAGI.

CDR3 sequence reads: CASSSGQFYGYTF. CDR3 DNA: TGTGCCAGCAGCTCCGGACAGTTCTATGGCTACACCTTC. The rearrangement joins TRBV11-2 to TRBJ1-2, with a possible D match to TRBD1 (6 bases). Deletions cut 4 bases from V and 4 bases from J, with 10 bases between. Germline V CDR1 and CDR2: SGHAT, FQNNGV. This CDR3 is built from 13 residues.